These 13 T cell receptor beta chains were all obtained from the same sample, sequenced in a study of T cells in Graves' hyperthyroidism and ophthalmopathy. Regions amplified from RNA transcripts were the TCR beta CDR3 regions. With the HTBI primer set, the TCR CDR3 went through a first round of RT-PCR. TCRdb passed the multiplex PCR reads through MiXCR, listing each CDR3 protein once. The sample has about 640,000 distinct CDR3 sequences, around 21% seen once. Sequencing was carried out using blood. Receptors originate from a man aged 25-40 years with Graves' ophthalmopathy.

This clonotype was counted a few times. The chain is built from TRBV6-1 and TRBJ1-5, with TRBD1 matching over 7 bases. CDR1 is MNHNS, CDR2 SASEGT, per germline. V trimming: 2 bases; J trimming: 2 bases; junction bases outside the gene matches: 3. The CDR3 contains 15 residues. The CDR3 nucleotides read TGTGCCAGCAGTGAACACAGGGGTGGCAATCAGCCCCAGCATTTT. Encoded protein: CASSEHRGGNQPQHF.

This clonotype was counted between two and nine times. In DNA form, the CDR3 reads TGTGCCAGCAGTGACCGCCGGGCAGGGGTAGGCGAGCAGTACTTC. Translating gives CASSDRRAGVGEQYF. The gene calls are TRBV6-1 and TRBJ2-7; D may be TRBD1 (6 bases). CDR3 size: 15 residues. The germline V gene encodes CDR1 MNHNS and CDR2 SASEGT. The ends were cut back, 3 bases at V and 6 bases at J, with 18 bases in the middle.

This clonotype was seen ten or more times. This chain joins TRBV7-9 and TRBJ2-7; 9 nucleotides line up with TRBD2. There are 15 residues in the CDR3. V shed 5 bases, J shed 5 bases, and the junction held 10 bases outside the gene matches. The germline V gene has CDR1 SEHNR and CDR2 FQNEAQ (reference sequence). CDR3: CASSPASGRTHEQYF. The CDR3 DNA follows: TGTGCCAGCAGCCCCGCAAGCGGGAGGACCCACGAGCAGTACTTC.

This clonotype appeared many times. This chain connects TRBV10-2 to TRBJ2-7; TRBD1 matches at 8 bases. The CDR3 is made up of 15 amino acids. V shed 4 bases, J shed 5 bases, and the junction held 10 bases outside the gene matches. CDR1 is WSHSY, CDR2 SAAADI, per germline. The CDR3 coding sequence is TGCGCCAGCAGTGCCCCAAACAGGGGGAGGAACGAGCAGTACTTC. Its protein product is CASSAPNRGRNEQYF.

The J gene is TRBJ1-1, the V gene TRBV6-1; D remains ambiguous. Between the trimmed V and J ends, which lost 3 bases and 7 bases, there was a span of 9 bases. The length of the CDR3 is 12 residues. Germline V gene sequence: CDR1 MNHNS, CDR2 SASEGT. CDR3 amino acids: CASSDIGFEAFF. CDR3 sequence (DNA): TGTGCCAGCAGTGATATCGGGTTTGAAGCTTTCTTT.

V usage is TRBV2 and J usage is TRBJ2-2; D is possibly TRBD2 (6 bases). V was trimmed by 7 bases and J by 6 bases, leaving 18 bases between them. CDR3 length: 15 residues. The germline CDR1 and CDR2 sequences are SNHLY and FYNNEI. CDR3 in amino acids: CASTPLTGAPGELFF. For the CDR3, the DNA is TGTGCCAGCACTCCACTTACGGGAGCCCCCGGGGAGCTGTTTTTT.

V and J are TRBV7-2 and TRBJ1-1, with TRBD1 matching 8 bases. J gave up 0 bases and V 9 bases, and 12 bases lay outside the gene matches. This CDR3 region has 16 residues. Germline lookup yields CDR1 SGHTA and CDR2 FQGNSA. The CDR3 region has the DNA TGTGCCAGAGATGCAGGACAGGGTGATATGAACACTGAAGCTTTCTTT. Its protein is CARDAGQGDMNTEAFF.

The chain employs TRBV20-1 and TRBJ1-2; 8 bases map to TRBD1. CDR1 and CDR2 (germline): DFQATT, SNEGSKA (reference sequence). CDR3 size: 15 residues. The trim removed 5 bases at V and 8 bases at J, leaving 16 bases unmatched. This chain's CDR3 is CSALLAGGGASGYTF. DNA of the CDR3: TGCAGTGCTTTACTCGCAGGGGGCGGTGCGAGCGGCTACACCTTC.

This chain uses TRBV20-1 with TRBJ2-4; 7 bases line up with TRBD2. The germline V gene has CDR1 DFQATT and CDR2 SNEGSKA (reference sequence). After removal of 0 bases from V and 3 bases from J, the junction contained 14 bases not matched to a gene. CDR3 size: 18 residues. CDR3: CSARDWGGKVQVKNIQYF. The CDR3 DNA follows: TGCAGTGCTAGAGATTGGGGGGGGAAAGTTCAAGTCAAAAACATTCAGTACTTC.

This clonotype was seen at least ten times. The chain uses TRBV6-2 or TRBV6-3 and TRBJ2-1, with 8 bases matching TRBD2. J gave up 7 bases and V 5 bases, and 7 bases lay outside the gene matches. CDR3 length: 14 amino acids. Germline V gives CDR1 MNHEY, CDR2 SVGEGT. This chain's CDR3 is CASSGPGGLNEQFF. The CDR3 nucleotides are TGTGCCAGCAGTGGCCCGGGAGGGTTGAATGAGCAGTTCTTC.

V usage is TRBV12-3 or TRBV12-4 and J usage is TRBJ1-2; possible D gene TRBD1, 5 bases. This CDR3 has 14 residues. Trimming took off 3 bases at V and 4 bases at J, with 12 bases between the two ends. CDR3 in amino acids: CASSLGRRTYGYTF. The CDR3, as DNA: TGTGCCAGCAGTTTGGGGCGGAGAACCTATGGCTACACCTTC.

This clonotype was seen repeatedly, ten times or more. This chain joins TRBV5-1 and TRBJ2-7; a possible D gene is TRBD2 (6 bases). This CDR3 is built from 13 residues. Germline loops: CDR1 SGHRS, CDR2 YFSETQ. V was trimmed by 7 bases and J by 4 bases, leaving 15 bases between them. Here the CDR3 reads CASVLGGIYEQYF. The CDR3, as DNA: TGCGCCAGCGTCCTTGGGGGGATTTACGAGCAGTACTTC. Combining the CDR3 with reference TRBV5-1 and TRBJ2-7 gives the whole variable domain KAGVTQTPRYLIKTRGQQVTLSCSPISGHRSVSWYQQTPGQGLQFLFEYFSETQRNKGNFPGRFSGRQFSNSRSEMNVSTLELGDSALYLCASVLGGIYEQYFGPGTRLTVT.

The rearrangement links TRBV5-5 to TRBJ1-2, with TRBD1 as a possible D gene (5 bases). V lost 0 bases and J 7 bases, leaving 13 bases between the germline ends. The V gene's germline CDR1 is SGHKS and CDR2 YYEKEE (reference sequence). The CDR3 totals 14 residues. CDR3 sequence (DNA): TGTGCCAGCAGCTTGGGGGGGGTATGGCCTGGCTACACCTTC. This encodes CASSLGGVWPGYTF.